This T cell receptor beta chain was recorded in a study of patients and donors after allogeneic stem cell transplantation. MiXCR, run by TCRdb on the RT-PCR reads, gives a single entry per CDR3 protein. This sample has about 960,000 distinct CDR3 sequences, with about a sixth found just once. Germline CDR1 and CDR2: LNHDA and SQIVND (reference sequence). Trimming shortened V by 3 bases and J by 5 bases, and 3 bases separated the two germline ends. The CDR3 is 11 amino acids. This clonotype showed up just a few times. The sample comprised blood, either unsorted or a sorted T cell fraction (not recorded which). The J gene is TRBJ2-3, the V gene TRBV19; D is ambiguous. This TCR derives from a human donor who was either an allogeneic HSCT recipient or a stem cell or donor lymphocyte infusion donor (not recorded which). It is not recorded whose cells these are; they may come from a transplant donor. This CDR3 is CASSMLDTQYF. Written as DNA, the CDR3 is TGTGCCAGTAGTATGCTAGATACGCAGTATTTT.